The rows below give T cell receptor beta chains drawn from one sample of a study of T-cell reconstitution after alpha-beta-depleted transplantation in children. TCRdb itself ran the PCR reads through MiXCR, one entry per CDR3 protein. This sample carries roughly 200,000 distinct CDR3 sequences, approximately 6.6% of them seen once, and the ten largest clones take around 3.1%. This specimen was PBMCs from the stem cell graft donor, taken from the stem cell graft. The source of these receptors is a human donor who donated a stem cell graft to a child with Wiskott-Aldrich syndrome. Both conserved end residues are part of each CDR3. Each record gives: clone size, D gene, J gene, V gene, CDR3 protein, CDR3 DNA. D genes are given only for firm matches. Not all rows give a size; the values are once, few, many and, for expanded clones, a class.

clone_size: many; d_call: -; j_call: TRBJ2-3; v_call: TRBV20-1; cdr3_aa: CSASAGWADTQYF; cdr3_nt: TGCAGTGCTAGTGCGGGATGGGCAGATACGCAGTATTTT
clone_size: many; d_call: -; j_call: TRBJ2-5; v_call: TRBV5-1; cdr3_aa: CASSAPGETQYF; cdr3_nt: TGCGCCAGCAGCGCGCCAGGAGAGACCCAGTACTTC
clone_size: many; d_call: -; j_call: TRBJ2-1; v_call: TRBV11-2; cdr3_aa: CASSLVARANRNEQFF; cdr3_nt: TGTGCCAGCAGCTTAGTGGCTAGGGCTAACCGAAATGAGCAGTTCTTC
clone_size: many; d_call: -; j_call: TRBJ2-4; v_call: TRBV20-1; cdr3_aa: CSAIVGNIQYF; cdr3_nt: TGCAGTGCTATAGTAGGGAACATTCAGTACTTC
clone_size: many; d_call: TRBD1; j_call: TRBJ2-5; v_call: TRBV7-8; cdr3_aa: CASSLGQNYQETQYF; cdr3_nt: TGTGCCAGCAGCTTGGGACAGAACTACCAAGAGACCCAGTACTTC
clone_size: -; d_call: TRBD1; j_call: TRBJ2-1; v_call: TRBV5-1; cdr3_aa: CASSAGTGTEQFF; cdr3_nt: TGCGCCAGCAGCGCCGGGACAGGGACTGAGCAGTTCTTC
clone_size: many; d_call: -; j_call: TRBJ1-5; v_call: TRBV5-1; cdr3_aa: CASSLGGISNQPQHF; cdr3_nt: TGCGCCAGCAGCTTGGGGGGAATTAGCAATCAGCCCCAGCATTTT
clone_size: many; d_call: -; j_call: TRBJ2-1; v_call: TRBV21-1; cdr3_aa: CASSKALLSNEQFF; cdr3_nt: TGTGCCAGCAGCAAAGCGCTCCTTTCCAATGAGCAGTTCTTC
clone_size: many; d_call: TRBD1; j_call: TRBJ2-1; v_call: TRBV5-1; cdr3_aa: CASSQDRAGNEQFF; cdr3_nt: TGCGCCAGCAGCCAGGACAGGGCTGGGAATGAGCAGTTCTTC
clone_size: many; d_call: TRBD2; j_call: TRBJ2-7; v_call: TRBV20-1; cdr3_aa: CSARSTSGTLPYF; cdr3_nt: TGCAGTGCTAGATCGACTAGCGGGACCCTTCCGTACTTC
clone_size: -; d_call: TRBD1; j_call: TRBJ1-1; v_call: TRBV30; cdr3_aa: CAWCLTGRTEAFF; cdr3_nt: TGTGCCTGGTGCCTGACAGGGAGGACTGAAGCTTTCTTT
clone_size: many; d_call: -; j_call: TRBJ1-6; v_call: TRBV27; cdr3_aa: CASTRTGSNSPLHF; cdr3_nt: TGTGCCAGCACAAGAACGGGGAGTAATTCACCCCTCCACTTT
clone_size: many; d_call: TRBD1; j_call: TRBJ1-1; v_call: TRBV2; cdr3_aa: CASSEVRGDTEAFF; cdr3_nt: TGTGCCAGCAGTGAAGTCAGGGGGGACACTGAAGCTTTCTTT
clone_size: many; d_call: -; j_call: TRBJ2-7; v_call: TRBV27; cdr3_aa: CASSQGGAAFVDEQYF; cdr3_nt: TGTGCCAGCAGCCAGGGGGGGGCGGCATTCGTCGACGAGCAGTACTTC
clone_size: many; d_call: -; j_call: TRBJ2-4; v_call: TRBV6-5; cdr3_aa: CASSSRGNGFSKNIQYF; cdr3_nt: TGTGCCAGCAGTTCACGAGGGAATGGCTTTTCCAAAAACATTCAGTACTTC
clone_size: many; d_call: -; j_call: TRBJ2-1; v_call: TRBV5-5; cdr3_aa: CASSPGTNEQFF; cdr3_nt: TGTGCCAGCAGCCCCGGTACGAATGAGCAGTTCTTC
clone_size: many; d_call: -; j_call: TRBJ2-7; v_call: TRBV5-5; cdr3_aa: CASSLEPFAQTYEQYF; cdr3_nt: TGTGCCAGCAGTTTGGAACCCTTCGCCCAGACCTACGAGCAGTACTTC
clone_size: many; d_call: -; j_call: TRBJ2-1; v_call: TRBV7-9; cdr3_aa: CASSLSESSYNEQFF; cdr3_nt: TGTGCCAGCAGCTTGTCCGAGAGCTCCTACAATGAGCAGTTCTTC
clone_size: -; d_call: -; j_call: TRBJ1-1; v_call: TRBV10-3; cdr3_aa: CAISESTQGSAEAFF; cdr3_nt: TGTGCCATCAGTGAGTCGACGCAGGGAAGCGCTGAAGCTTTCTTT
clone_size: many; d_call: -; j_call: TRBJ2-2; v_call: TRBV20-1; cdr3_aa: CSASGFVAGELFF; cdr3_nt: TGCAGTGCTTCGGGATTTGTGGCCGGGGAGCTGTTTTTT
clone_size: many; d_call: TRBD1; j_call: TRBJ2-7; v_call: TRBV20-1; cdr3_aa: CSARDPRAGGSYEQYF; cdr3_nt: TGCAGTGCTAGAGATCCACGGGCAGGGGGCTCCTACGAGCAGTACTTC
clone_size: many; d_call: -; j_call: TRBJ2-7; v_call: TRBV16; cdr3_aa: CASSPRYEQYF; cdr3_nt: TGTGCCAGCAGCCCCCGTTACGAGCAGTACTTC
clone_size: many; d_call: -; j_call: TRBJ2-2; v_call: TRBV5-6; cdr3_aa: CASSLPRLTNTGELFF; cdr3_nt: TGTGCCAGCAGCTTACCCAGACTTACGAACACCGGGGAGCTGTTTTTT
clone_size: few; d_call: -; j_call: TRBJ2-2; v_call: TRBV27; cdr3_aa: CANRDGNTGELFF; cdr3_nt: TGTGCCAACCGGGACGGGAACACCGGGGAGCTGTTTTTT
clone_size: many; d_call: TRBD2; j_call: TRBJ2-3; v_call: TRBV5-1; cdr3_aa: CASSLGPAGEDTQYF; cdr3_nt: TGCGCCAGCAGCTTGGGACCCGCGGGAGAGGATACGCAGTATTTT
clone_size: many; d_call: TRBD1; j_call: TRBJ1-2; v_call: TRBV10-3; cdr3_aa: CAIMPGQGNYGYTF; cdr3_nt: TGTGCCATCATGCCGGGACAGGGGAACTATGGCTACACCTTC
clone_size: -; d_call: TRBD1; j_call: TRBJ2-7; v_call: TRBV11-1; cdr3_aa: CASSPLRGTGDYPYEQYF; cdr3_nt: TGTGCCAGCAGCCCGCTCCGAGGGACAGGAGATTACCCCTACGAGCAGTACTTC
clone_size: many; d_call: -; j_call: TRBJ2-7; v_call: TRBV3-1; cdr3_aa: CASSVGGSIPYEQYF; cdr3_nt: TGTGCCAGCAGCGTCGGAGGGTCTATCCCCTACGAGCAGTACTTC
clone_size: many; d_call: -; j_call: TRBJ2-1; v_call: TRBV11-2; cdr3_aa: CASSFGAGEEQFF; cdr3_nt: TGTGCCAGCAGCTTTGGGGCCGGAGAGGAGCAGTTCTTC
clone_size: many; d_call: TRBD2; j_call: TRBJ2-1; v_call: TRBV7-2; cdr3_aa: CASKNGLAGYNEQFF; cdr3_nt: TGTGCCAGCAAAAACGGACTAGCGGGTTACAATGAGCAGTTCTTC
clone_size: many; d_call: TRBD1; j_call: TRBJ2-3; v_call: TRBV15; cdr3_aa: CATSRAGTGDTDTQYF; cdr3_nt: TGTGCCACCAGCAGAGCCGGGACAGGGGACACAGATACGCAGTATTTT
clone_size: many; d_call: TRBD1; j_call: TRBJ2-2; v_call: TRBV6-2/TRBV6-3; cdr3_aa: CASSYDLKTGVNTGELFF; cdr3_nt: TGTGCCAGCAGTTATGACCTTAAGACAGGGGTCAACACCGGGGAGCTGTTTTTT
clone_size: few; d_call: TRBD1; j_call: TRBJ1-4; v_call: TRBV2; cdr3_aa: CASSRDRPNEKLFF; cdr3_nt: TGTGCCAGCAGCCGGGACAGGCCTAATGAAAAACTGTTTTTT
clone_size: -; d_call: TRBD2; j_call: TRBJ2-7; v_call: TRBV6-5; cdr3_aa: CASSYSGGGDYEQYF; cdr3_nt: TGTGCCAGCAGTTACTCAGGCGGGGGGGACTACGAGCAGTACTTC
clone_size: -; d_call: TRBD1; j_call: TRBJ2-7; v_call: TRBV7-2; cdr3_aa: CASRSKGANFYEQYF; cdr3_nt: TGTGCCAGCAGATCCAAGGGGGCGAATTTCTACGAGCAGTACTTC
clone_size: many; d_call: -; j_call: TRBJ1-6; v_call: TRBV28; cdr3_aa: CASSSLGYNSPLHF; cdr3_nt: TGTGCCAGCAGTTCGCTGGGGTACAATTCACCCCTCCACTTT
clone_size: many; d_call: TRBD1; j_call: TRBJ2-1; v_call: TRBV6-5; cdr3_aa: CASSSGTGKFF; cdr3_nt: TGTGCCAGCAGTTCCGGGACAGGGAAGTTCTTC
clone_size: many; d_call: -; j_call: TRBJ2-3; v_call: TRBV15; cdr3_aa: CATSSGLSGTDTQYF; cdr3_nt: TGTGCCACCAGCAGTGGACTGAGCGGCACAGATACGCAGTATTTT
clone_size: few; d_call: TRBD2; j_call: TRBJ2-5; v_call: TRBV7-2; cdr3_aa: CASSTSGTSAETQYF; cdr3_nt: TGTGCCAGCAGCACTTCTGGGACTAGCGCGGAGACCCAGTACTTC
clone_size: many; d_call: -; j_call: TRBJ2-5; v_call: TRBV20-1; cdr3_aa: CSARSGRETQYF; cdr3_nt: TGCAGTGCTAGGTCGGGGAGAGAGACCCAGTACTTC
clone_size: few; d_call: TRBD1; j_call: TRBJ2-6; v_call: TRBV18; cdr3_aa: CASSLRDSSGANVLTF; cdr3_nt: TGTGCCAGCTCACTCCGGGACAGCTCTGGGGCCAACGTCCTGACTTTC
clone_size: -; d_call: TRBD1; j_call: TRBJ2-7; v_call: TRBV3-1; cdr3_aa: CASSQGWRQGGHEQYF; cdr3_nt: TGTGCCAGCAGCCAAGGTTGGCGACAGGGGGGTCACGAGCAGTACTTC
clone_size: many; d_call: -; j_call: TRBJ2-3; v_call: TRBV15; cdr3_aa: CATSREKGTLTSTDTQYF; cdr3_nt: TGTGCCACCAGCAGAGAGAAGGGTACGTTAACCAGCACAGATACGCAGTATTTT
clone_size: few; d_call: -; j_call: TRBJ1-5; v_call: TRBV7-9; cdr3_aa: CASNMGGNQPQHF; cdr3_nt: TGTGCCAGCAATATGGGGGGCAATCAGCCCCAGCATTTT
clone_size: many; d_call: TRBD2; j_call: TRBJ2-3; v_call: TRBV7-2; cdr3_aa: CASSRIGGASTDTQYF; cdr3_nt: TGTGCCAGCAGCCGAATCGGGGGGGCTAGCACAGATACGCAGTATTTT
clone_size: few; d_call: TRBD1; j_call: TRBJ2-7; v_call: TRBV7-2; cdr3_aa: CASSLASGTGVYEQYF; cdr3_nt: TGTGCCAGCAGCTTAGCCTCCGGGACAGGGGTTTACGAGCAGTACTTC